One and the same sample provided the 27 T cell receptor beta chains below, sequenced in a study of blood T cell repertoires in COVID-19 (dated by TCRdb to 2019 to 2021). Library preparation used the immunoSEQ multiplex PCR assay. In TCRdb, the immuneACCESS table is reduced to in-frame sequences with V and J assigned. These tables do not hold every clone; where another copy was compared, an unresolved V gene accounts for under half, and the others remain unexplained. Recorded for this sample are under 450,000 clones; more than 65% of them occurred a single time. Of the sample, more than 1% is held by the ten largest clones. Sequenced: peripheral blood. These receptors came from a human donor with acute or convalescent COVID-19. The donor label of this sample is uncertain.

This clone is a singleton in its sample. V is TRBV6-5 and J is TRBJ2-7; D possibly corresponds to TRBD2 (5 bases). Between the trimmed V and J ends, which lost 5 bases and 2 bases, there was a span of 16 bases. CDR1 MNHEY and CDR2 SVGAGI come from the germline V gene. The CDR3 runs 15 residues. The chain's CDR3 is CASSSSYRGAYEQYF. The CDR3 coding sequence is TGTGCCAGCAGTAGTTCGTATCGGGGTGCCTACGAGCAGTACTTC.

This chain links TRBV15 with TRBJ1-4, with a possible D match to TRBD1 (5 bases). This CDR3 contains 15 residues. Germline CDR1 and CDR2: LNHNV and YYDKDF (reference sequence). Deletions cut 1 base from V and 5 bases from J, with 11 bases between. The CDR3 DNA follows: TGTGCCACCAGCAGAGGGTATAAGGGGAATGAAAAACTGTTTTTT. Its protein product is CATSRGYKGNEKLFF. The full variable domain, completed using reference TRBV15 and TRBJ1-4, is DAMVIQNPRYQVTQFGKPVTLSCSQTLNHNVMYWYQQKSSQAPKLLFHYYDKDFNNEADTPDNFQSRRPNTSFCFLDIRSPGLGDTAMYLCATSRGYKGNEKLFFGSGTQLSVL.

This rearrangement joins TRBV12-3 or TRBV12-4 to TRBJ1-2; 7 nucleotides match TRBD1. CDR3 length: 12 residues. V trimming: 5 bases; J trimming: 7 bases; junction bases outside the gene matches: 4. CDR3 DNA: TGTGCCAGCAGTCGACAGGGCGCTGGCTACACCTTC. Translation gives CASSRQGAGYTF.

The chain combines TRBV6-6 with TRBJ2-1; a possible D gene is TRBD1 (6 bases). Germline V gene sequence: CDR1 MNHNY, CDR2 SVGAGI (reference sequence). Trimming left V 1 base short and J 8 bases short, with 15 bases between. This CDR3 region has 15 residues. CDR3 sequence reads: CASSYLGALTDEQFF. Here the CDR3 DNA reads TGTGCCAGCAGTTACTTGGGGGCGCTGACCGATGAGCAGTTCTTC.

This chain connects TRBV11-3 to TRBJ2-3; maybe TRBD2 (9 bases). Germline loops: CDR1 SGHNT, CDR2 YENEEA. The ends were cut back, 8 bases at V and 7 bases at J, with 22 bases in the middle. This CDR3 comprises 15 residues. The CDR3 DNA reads TGTGCCAGCTCAACAGGGGGTAGCGGGGGTTATACGCAGTATTTT. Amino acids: CASSTGGSGGYTQYF.

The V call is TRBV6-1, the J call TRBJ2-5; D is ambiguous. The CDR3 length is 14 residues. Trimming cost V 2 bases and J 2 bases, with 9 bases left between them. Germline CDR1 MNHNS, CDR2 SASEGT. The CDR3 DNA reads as TGTGCCAGCAGTGAATGGTGGCAGCAAGAGACCCAGTACTTC. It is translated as CASSEWWQQETQYF.

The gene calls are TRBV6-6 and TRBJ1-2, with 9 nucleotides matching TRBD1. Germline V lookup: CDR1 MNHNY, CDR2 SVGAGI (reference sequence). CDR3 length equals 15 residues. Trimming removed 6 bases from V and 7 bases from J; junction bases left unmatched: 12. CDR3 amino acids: CASSPTGQGFGGYTF. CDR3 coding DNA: TGTGCCAGCAGCCCCACGGGACAGGGTTTTGGTGGCTACACCTTC.

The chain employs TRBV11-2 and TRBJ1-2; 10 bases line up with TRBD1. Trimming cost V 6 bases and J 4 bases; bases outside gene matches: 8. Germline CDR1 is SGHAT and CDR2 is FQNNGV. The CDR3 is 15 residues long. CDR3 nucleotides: TGTGCCAGCAGGCAGACCCGGGACAGGGGCTATGGCTACACCTTC. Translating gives CASRQTRDRGYGYTF.

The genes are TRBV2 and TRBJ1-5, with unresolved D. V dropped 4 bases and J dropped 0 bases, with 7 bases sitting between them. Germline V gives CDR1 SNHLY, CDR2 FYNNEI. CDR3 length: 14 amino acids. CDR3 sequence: CASSAGASNQPQHF. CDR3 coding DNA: TGTGCCAGCAGTGCGGGAGCTAGCAATCAGCCCCAGCATTTT.

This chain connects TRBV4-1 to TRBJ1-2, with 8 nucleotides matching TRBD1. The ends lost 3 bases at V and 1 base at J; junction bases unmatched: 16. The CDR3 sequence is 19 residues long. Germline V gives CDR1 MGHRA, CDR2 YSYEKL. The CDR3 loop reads CASSQGSGGAVRVNYGYTF. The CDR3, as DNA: TGCGCCAGCAGCCAGGGATCAGGGGGCGCAGTGAGGGTTAACTATGGCTACACCTTC.

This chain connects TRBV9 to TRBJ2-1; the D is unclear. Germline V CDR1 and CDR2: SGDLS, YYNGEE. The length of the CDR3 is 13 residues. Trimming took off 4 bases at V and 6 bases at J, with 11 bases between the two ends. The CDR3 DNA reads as TGTGCCAGCAGCCTAGGAGTATCCAATGAGCAGTTCTTC. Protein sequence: CASSLGVSNEQFF.

The CDR3 DNA follows: TGCGCCAGCAGCCAGCCCGGGACTAGCGGGGCCAATGAGCAGTTCTTC. Translated: CASSQPGTSGANEQFF. The chain employs TRBV4-1 and TRBJ2-1; 13 nucleotides agree with TRBD2. With V trimmed by 3 bases and J by 6 bases, 5 bases remained unmatched. Germline lookup yields CDR1 MGHRA and CDR2 YSYEKL. This CDR3 has 16 amino acids.

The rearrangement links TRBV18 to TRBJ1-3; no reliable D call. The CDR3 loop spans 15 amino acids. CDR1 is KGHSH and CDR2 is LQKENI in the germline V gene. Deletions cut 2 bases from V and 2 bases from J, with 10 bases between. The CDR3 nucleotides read TGTGCCAGCTCACCATTCGAGTTAACTGGAAACACCATATATTTT. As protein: CASSPFELTGNTIYF.

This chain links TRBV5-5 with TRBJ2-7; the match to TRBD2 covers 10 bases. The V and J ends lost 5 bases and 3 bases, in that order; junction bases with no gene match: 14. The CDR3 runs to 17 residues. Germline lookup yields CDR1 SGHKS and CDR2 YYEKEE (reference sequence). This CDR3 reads CASRRTSGSIRGYEQYF. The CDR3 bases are TGTGCCAGCAGACGGACTAGCGGATCCATACGGGGCTACGAGCAGTACTTC.

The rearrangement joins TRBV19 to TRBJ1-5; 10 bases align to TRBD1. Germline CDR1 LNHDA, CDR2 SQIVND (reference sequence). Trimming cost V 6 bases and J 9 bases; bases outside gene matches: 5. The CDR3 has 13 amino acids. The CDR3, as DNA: TGTGCCAGTAGGTGGACAGGGGGAATGCCCCAGCATTTT. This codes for CASRWTGGMPQHF.

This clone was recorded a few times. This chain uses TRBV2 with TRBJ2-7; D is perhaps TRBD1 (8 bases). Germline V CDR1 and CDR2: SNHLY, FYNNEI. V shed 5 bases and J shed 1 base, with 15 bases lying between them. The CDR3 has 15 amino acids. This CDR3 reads CASSSNRGGSYEQYF. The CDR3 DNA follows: TGTGCCAGCAGTTCCAACAGGGGGGGTTCCTACGAGCAGTACTTC.

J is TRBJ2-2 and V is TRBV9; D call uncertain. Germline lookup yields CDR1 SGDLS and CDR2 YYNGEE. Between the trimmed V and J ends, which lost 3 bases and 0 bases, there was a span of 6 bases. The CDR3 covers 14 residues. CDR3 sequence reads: CASSGAPNTGELFF. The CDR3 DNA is TGTGCCAGCAGCGGGGCCCCGAACACCGGGGAGCTGTTTTTT.

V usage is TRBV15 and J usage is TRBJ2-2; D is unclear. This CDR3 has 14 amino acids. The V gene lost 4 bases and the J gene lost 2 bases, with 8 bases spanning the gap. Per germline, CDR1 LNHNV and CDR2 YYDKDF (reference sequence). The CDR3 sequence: CATSNGENTGELFF. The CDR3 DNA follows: TGTGCCACCAGCAACGGAGAAAACACCGGGGAGCTGTTTTTT.

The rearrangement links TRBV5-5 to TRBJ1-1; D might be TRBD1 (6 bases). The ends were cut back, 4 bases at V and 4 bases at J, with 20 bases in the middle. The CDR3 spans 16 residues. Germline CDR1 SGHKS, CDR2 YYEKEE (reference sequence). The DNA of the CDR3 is TGTGCCAGCAGCCGAAGGGACAATACCCCGCGCACTGAAGCTTTCTTT. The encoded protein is CASSRRDNTPRTEAFF.

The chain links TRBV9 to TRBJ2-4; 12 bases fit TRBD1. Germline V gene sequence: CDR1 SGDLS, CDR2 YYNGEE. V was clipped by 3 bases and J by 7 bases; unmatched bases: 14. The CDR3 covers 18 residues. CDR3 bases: TGTGCCAGCAGCGAGACCGGGACAGGGGGCGCGAGGGGGAACATTCAGTACTTC. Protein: CASSETGTGGARGNIQYF.

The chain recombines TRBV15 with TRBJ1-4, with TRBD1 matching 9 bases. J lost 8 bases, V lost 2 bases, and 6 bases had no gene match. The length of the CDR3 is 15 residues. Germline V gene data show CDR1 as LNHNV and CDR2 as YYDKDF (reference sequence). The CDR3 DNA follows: TGTGCCACCAGCAGACCAGGACAGGGGCCCGAAAAACTGTTTTTT. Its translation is CATSRPGQGPEKLFF.

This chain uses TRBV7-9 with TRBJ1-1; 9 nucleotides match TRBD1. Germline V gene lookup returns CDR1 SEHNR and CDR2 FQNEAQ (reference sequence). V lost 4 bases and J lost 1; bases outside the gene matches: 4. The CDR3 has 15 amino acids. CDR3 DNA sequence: TGTGCCAGCAGCTCACAGGGGGCGCCGAACACTGAAGCTTTCTTT. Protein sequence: CASSSQGAPNTEAFF. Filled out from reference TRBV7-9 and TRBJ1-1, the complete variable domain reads DTGVSQNPRHKITKRGQNVTFRCDPISEHNRLYWYRQTLGQGPEFLTYFQNEAQLEKSRLLSDRFSAERPKGSFSTLEIQRTEQGDSAMYLCASSSQGAPNTEAFFGQGTRLTVV.

The CDR3 is CASIIQGVSTEAFF. Here the CDR3 DNA reads TGTGCCAGCATCATACAGGGGGTTAGCACTGAAGCTTTCTTT. The chain has TRBV21-1 and TRBJ1-1; no check of the table's D call, TRBD1, against the DNA was made. TRBV21-1 is listed as a pseudogene. The CDR3 totals 14 residues.

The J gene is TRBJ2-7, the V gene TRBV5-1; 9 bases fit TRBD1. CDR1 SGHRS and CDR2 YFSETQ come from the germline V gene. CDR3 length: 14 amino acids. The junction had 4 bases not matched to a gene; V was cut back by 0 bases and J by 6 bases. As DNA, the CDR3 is TGCGCCAGCAGCTTGGCGACAGGGGGTAGCGAGCAGTACTTC. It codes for CASSLATGGSEQYF.

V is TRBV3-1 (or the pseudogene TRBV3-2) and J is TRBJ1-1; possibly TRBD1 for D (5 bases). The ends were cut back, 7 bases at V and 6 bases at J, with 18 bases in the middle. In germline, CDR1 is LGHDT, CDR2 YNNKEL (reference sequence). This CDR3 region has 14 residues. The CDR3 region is CASTTMGRVAEAFF. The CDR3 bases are TGTGCCAGCACCACTATGGGCAGGGTCGCTGAAGCTTTCTTT.

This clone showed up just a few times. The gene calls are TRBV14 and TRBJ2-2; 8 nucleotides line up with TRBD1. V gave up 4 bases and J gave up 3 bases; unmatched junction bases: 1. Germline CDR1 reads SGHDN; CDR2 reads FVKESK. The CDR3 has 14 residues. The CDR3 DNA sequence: TGTGCCAGCAGCCGGGACAGGTACACCGGGGAGCTGTTTTTT. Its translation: CASSRDRYTGELFF.

The CDR3 nucleotides read TGTGCCAGCAGCCTACAGGGGTACGACTATGGCTACACCTTC. Translating it yields CASSLQGYDYGYTF. V usage is TRBV7-2 and J usage is TRBJ1-2; 7 bases are a match to TRBD1. The CDR3 spans 14 residues. Germline V gives CDR1 SGHTA, CDR2 FQGNSA. The trim removed 5 bases at V and 3 bases at J, leaving 6 bases unmatched.